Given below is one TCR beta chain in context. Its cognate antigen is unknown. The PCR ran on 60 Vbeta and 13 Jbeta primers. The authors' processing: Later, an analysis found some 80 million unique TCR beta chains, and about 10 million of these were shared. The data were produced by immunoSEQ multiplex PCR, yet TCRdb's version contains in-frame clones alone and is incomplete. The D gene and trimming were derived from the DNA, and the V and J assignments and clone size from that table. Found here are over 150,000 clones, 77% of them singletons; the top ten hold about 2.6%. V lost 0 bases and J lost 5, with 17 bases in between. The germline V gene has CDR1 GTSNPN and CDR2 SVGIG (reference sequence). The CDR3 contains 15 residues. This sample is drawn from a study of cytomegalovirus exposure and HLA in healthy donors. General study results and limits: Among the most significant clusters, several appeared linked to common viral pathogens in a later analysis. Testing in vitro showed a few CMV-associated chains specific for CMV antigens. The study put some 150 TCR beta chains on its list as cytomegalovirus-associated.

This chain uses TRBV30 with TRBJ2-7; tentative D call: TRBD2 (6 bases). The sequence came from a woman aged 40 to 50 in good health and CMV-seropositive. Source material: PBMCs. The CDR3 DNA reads TGTGCCTGGAGTGTACGGCCCTCATGGGAGGACGAGCAGTACTTC. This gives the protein CAWSVRPSWEDEQYF. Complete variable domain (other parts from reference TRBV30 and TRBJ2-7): SQTIHQWPATLVQPVGSPLSLECTVEGTSNPNLYWYRQAAGRGLQLLFYSVGIGQISSEVPQNLSASRPQDRQFILSSKKLLLSDSGFYLCAWSVRPSWEDEQYFGPGTRLTVT.